This paragraph reports one T cell receptor beta chain. The antigen remains undetermined. According to the study, TCR beta libraries were built with iRepertoire HTBI primers and CDR3-region Arm-PCR. MiXCR was run by TCRdb on the multiplex PCR reads, yielding one entry per CDR3 protein. The sample carries a few hundred thousand distinct CDR3 sequences, over 15% recorded once. The CDR3 length is 15 residues. Germline V gene data show CDR1 as LGHNA and CDR2 as YSLEER. V lost 3 bases to trimming and J lost 5 bases, with 11 bases between them. Time point reported: newly diagnosed GD, antithyroid drugs for less than 3 months. Extracted RNA from PBMCs served as the source of the TCR library. The sample comes from a study of regulatory T cells in long-lasting Graves disease. Study outcomes and limitations: Rather than thyroid tissue, only peripheral blood underwent study.

These records were also assigned to another study, of T cells in Graves' hyperthyroidism and ophthalmopathy. This second study says: TCR CDR3 regions were first amplified by RT-PCR with HTBI primers. Peripheral blood also featured most of the thyroid clonotypes expanded above 0.001.

This chain uses TRBV4-3 with TRBJ1-6; D is ambiguous. This TCR was recovered from a man between 40 and 49 years old with Graves disease. The input for sequencing was peripheral blood mononuclear cells (PBMCs), taken at new diagnosis, from a patient treated with antithyroid drugs. DNA of the CDR3: TGCGCCAGCAGCCATGGAGACAACCATAATTCACCCCTCCACTTT. This encodes CASSHGDNHNSPLHF.